This T cell receptor (beta chain) was sequenced for a study of CD8 T cells in ankylosing spondylitis. 5'-RACE, quantitative and with molecular barcodes, yielded the TCR beta libraries. TCRdb recomputed calls from the 5' RACE reads with MiXCR, one row per CDR3 protein. Of 85,000 to 100,000 distinct CDR3 sequences in the sample, 7.5% to 9% are singletons; the top ten hold 5.1%. Comment on this clonotype: The antigen is unknown.

The germline CDR1 and CDR2 sequences are SEHNR and FQNEAQ (reference sequence). The CDR3 is 16 residues long. V dropped 5 bases and J dropped 4; count of bases not matched to a gene: 10. Study-wide results and caveats: What appeared characteristic of ankylosing spondylitis blood was a TCR beta motif of 7 or 8 highly homologous variants. Disease-associated clones were reportedly significantly overrepresented in matched ankylosing spondylitis synovial fluid. The authors found the disease-linked clones to be CD8+ and relatively rare in peripheral blood.

This TCR was recovered from a male donor with ankylosing spondylitis or in good health (not recorded which). The chain employs TRBV7-9 and TRBJ2-3; TRBD1 agrees at 9 bases. Material for sequencing was blood, either unsorted or a sorted T cell fraction (not recorded which). As DNA, the CDR3 is TGTGCCAGCAGCGGTTCCGGGACAGGGAACGCAGATACGCAGTATTTT. This encodes CASSGSGTGNADTQYF.